These 24 T cell receptor beta chains originate from one sample sequenced in a study of blood T cell repertoires in COVID-19 (TCRdb year 2020). Library creation used the immunoSEQ multiplex PCR assay. As stored in TCRdb, this immuneACCESS dataset retains in-frame rearrangements with V and J assigned. A fraction of the clones does not appear; measured against another copy, unresolved V genes explain less than half of the discrepancy, and the remainder lacks a known reason. The table for this sample lists 250,000 to 300,000 clones; about 87% of them were counted only once. Of the sample, around 1.5% is held by the ten largest clones. The sequenced material came from peripheral blood. The source is a woman in her forties who had recovered from COVID-19.

The count of this clone is one. V gene TRBV18 combines with J gene TRBJ1-1; 9 bases fit TRBD1. Germline V gene data show CDR1 as KGHSH and CDR2 as LQKENI. This CDR3 is built from 15 residues. The V and J ends lost 5 bases and 8 bases, in that order; junction bases with no gene match: 12. The CDR3 sequence: CASSIQQGASGEAFF. Here the CDR3 DNA reads TGTGCCAGCTCAATTCAACAGGGGGCATCTGGCGAAGCTTTCTTT.

The chain combines TRBV15 with TRBJ2-1; TRBD2 aligns across 11 bases. Germline V gene sequence: CDR1 LNHNV, CDR2 YYDKDF (reference sequence). The CDR3 is 16 residues long. Trimming removed 4 bases from V and 7 bases from J; junction bases left unmatched: 9. The CDR3 loop reads CATSTPPSGGWNEQFF. DNA of the CDR3: TGTGCCACCAGCACCCCTCCTAGCGGGGGGTGGAATGAGCAGTTCTTC.

This chain links TRBV5-1 with TRBJ1-1; a possible D gene is TRBD1 (6 bases). CDR3 length: 15 amino acids. Per the germline V gene, CDR1 is SGHRS and CDR2 is YFSETQ. Trimming shortened V by 4 bases and J by 0 bases, and 13 bases separated the two germline ends. The CDR3 protein is CASSTGHAMNTEAFF. CDR3 DNA sequence: TGCGCCAGCAGCACGGGACACGCCATGAACACTGAAGCTTTCTTT.

This chain connects TRBV28 to TRBJ1-5; D ambiguous. Germline V gene lookup returns CDR1 MDHEN and CDR2 SYDVKM. Trimming shortened V by 4 bases and J by 0 bases, and 19 bases separated the two germline ends. The length of the CDR3 is 18 residues. CDR3 residues: CASSSPTSHPYSNQPQHF. CDR3 in DNA: TGTGCCAGCAGTTCCCCGACATCCCACCCATATAGCAATCAGCCCCAGCATTTT.

The J gene is TRBJ1-2, the V gene TRBV7-9, with 7 bases that match TRBD1. V gave up 3 bases and J gave up 3 bases; unmatched junction bases: 10. This CDR3 comprises 16 residues. Per the germline V gene, CDR1 is SEHNR and CDR2 is FQNEAQ (reference sequence). CDR3 sequence reads: CASSFGQVSEDYGYTF. Here the CDR3 DNA reads TGTGCCAGCAGCTTCGGACAGGTATCGGAGGACTATGGCTACACCTTC.

This clone was detected only once. The chain combines TRBV28 with TRBJ2-7; 8 positions agree with TRBD1. V lost 6 bases and J lost 1; bases outside the gene matches: 11. The V gene's germline CDR1 is MDHEN and CDR2 SYDVKM. The CDR3 is 16 amino acids. The CDR3: CASRSLPGQGSYEQYF. DNA of the CDR3: TGTGCCAGCAGATCACTCCCCGGACAGGGTTCCTACGAGCAGTACTTC.

CDR3: CASSLETGSTGPQHF. DNA of the CDR3: TGCGCCAGCAGCCTAGAAACAGGGTCCACGGGGCCCCAGCATTTT. The J gene is TRBJ1-5, the V gene TRBV4-3; possible D gene TRBD1, 6 bases. This CDR3 is 15 amino acids long. Germline V gene lookup returns CDR1 LGHNA and CDR2 YSLEER. V was trimmed by 4 bases and J by 9 bases, leaving 19 bases between them.

The chain recombines TRBV5-1 with TRBJ2-3, with a possible D match to TRBD2 (5 bases). The CDR3 is made up of 15 amino acids. Germline V gives CDR1 SGHRS, CDR2 YFSETQ. V was trimmed by 4 bases and J by 1 base, leaving 13 bases between them. The CDR3 DNA reads as TGCGCCAGCAGCCACAGCGGTTCCGGCACAGATACGCAGTATTTT. It is translated as CASSHSGSGTDTQYF.

This clone was seen a few times. The CDR3 sequence: CASTPNTRRSSYNEQFF. CDR3 nucleotide sequence: TGTGCCAGCACCCCGAATACGCGGCGTAGCTCCTACAATGAGCAGTTCTTC. The rearrangement joins TRBV5-4 to TRBJ2-1; unclear D gene. Germline V gives CDR1 SGHNT, CDR2 YYREEE (reference sequence). The CDR3 consists of 17 residues. The ends were cut back, 6 bases at V and 0 bases at J, with 19 bases in the middle.

The J gene is TRBJ2-5, the V gene TRBV11-1; possibly TRBD1 for D (7 bases). Germline V CDR1 and CDR2: SGHAT, FQDESV (reference sequence). V lost 4 bases and J 4 bases, leaving 19 bases between the germline ends. The CDR3 runs to 16 residues. The CDR3 coding sequence is TGTGCCAGCAGCTCGGGGGTAGGGGGCCATCCAGAGACCCAGTACTTC. Its protein product is CASSSGVGGHPETQYF. Combining the CDR3 with reference TRBV11-1 and TRBJ2-5 gives the whole variable domain EAEVAQSPRYKITEKSQAVAFWCDPISGHATLYWYRQILGQGPELLVQFQDESVVDDSQLPKDRFSAERLKGVDSTLKIQPAELGDSAMYLCASSSGVGGHPETQYFGPGTRLLVL.

This clone appeared a single time. V and J are TRBV2 and TRBJ2-1, with a weak D call TRBD2 (6 bases). V lost 6 bases and J lost 4, with 10 bases in between. Germline assignment: CDR1 SNHLY and CDR2 FYNNEI. This CDR3 comprises 13 residues. CDR3 in amino acids: CASSPEGYNEQFF. CDR3 DNA sequence: TGTGCCAGCAGCCCGGAGGGGTACAATGAGCAGTTCTTC.

The rearrangement links TRBV2 to TRBJ1-5; D not certain. This CDR3 comprises 14 residues. The ends were cut back, 4 bases at V and 2 bases at J, with 9 bases in the middle. Germline CDR1 and CDR2: SNHLY and FYNNEI. The DNA for the CDR3 is TGTGCCAGCAGTGTTTGGCAGGGCAATCAGCCCCAGCATTTT. Translation gives CASSVWQGNQPQHF.

The chain uses TRBV5-1 and TRBJ1-1; tentatively, D is TRBD1 (5 bases). The CDR3 has 14 residues. Germline V lookup: CDR1 SGHRS, CDR2 YFSETQ. Trimming removed 3 bases from V and 7 bases from J, with 16 bases in between. The CDR3 nucleotides read TGCGCCAGCAGCTCTTTAAGGGGAGGGGATGAAGCTTTCTTT. Amino acids: CASSSLRGGDEAFF.

V gene TRBV27 combines with J gene TRBJ2-1; TRBD2 is a possible D gene (5 bases). This CDR3 contains 13 residues. Germline CDR1 and CDR2: MNHEY and SMNVEV (reference sequence). Deletions cut 0 bases from V and 9 bases from J, with 9 bases between. DNA for the CDR3: TGTGCCAGCAGTTTATCCCCGGGGAGTGAGCAGTTCTTC. This encodes CASSLSPGSEQFF.

The chain uses TRBV4-1 and TRBJ1-2; 7 bases line up with TRBD1. This CDR3 region has 14 residues. Germline CDR1 reads MGHRA; CDR2 reads YSYEKL. V shed 5 bases, J shed 2 bases, and the junction held 5 bases outside the gene matches. Here the CDR3 reads CASSGKTGNYGYTF. The CDR3 nucleotides are TGCGCCAGCAGCGGTAAGACAGGGAACTATGGCTACACCTTC.

The chain is built from TRBV7-9 and TRBJ2-2, with D maybe TRBD2 (5 bases). In germline, CDR1 is SEHNR, CDR2 FQNEAQ (reference sequence). V was shortened by 5 bases and J by 0 bases, with 10 bases between the two germline ends. The CDR3 length is 15 residues. This CDR3 is CASSATRANTGELFF. DNA of the CDR3: TGTGCCAGCAGCGCAACTAGGGCGAACACCGGGGAGCTGTTTTTT.

The V gene is TRBV6-5, the J gene TRBJ1-1, with D possibly matching TRBD1 (6 bases). V lost 6 bases and J 1 base, leaving 12 bases between the germline ends. Looked up from germline, CDR1 is MNHEY and CDR2 is SVGAGI. The CDR3 extends over 14 amino acids. The CDR3 spells CASSPGGWNTEAFF. The CDR3 nucleotides are TGTGCCAGCAGCCCGGGGGGCTGGAACACTGAAGCTTTCTTT.

The V gene is TRBV16, the J gene TRBJ2-2; D unclear. Trimming removed 4 bases at V and 5 bases at J, with 11 bases between. The CDR3 loop spans 14 amino acids. Germline V gene data show CDR1 as KGHSY and CDR2 as FQNENV. CDR3 coding DNA: TGTGCCAGCAGCCCCCCGACCGGGACCGGGGAGCTGTTTTTT. Translating gives CASSPPTGTGELFF.

V usage is TRBV4-1 and J usage is TRBJ2-3, with a possible D match to TRBD2 (5 bases). This CDR3 region has 15 residues. V was clipped by 0 bases and J by 4 bases, with 11 bases between them. Germline V gene data show CDR1 as MGHRA and CDR2 as YSYEKL. The CDR3 bases are TGCGCCAGCAGCCAAGATCGGTTGGGAGCAGATACGCAGTATTTT. This translates into CASSQDRLGADTQYF.

A single count supports this clone. This chain uses TRBV5-1 with TRBJ1-2, with 12 bases aligning to TRBD1. Germline loops: CDR1 SGHRS, CDR2 YFSETQ. With 5 bases clipped from V and 8 bases from J, the junction kept 10 bases outside the gene matches. CDR3 length: 15 amino acids. Here the CDR3 DNA reads TGCGCCAGCAGGCCCCCGGGACAGGGGGCGAGAGGCTACACCTTC. The encoded protein is CASRPPGQGARGYTF.

The genes are TRBV7-2 and TRBJ2-6; the match to TRBD1 covers 7 bases. Losses at the gene ends were 0 bases for V and 4 bases for J; bases not matched to a gene: 6. CDR1 is SGHTA and CDR2 is FQGNSA in the germline V gene. This CDR3 is built from 17 residues. The CDR3, as DNA: TGTGCCAGCAGCTTAGCGCAAGGGGGCGACGGGGCCAACGTCCTGACTTTC. Residues: CASSLAQGGDGANVLTF. Full variable domain (missing parts from reference TRBV7-2 and TRBJ2-6): GAGVSQSPSNKVTEKGKDVELRCDPISGHTALYWYRQSLGQGLEFLIYFQGNSAPDKSGLPSDRFSAERTGGSVSTLTIQRTQQEDSAVYLCASSLAQGGDGANVLTFGAGSRLTVL.

This clone occurred a few times. The genes are TRBV7-9 and TRBJ2-1, with a tentative D call TRBD2 (6 bases). The CDR3 sequence is 16 residues long. V gave up 0 bases and J gave up 7 bases, with 16 bases separating them. The germline V gene encodes CDR1 SEHNR and CDR2 FQNEAQ (reference sequence). CDR3 region: CASSLALAGTHNEQFF. The CDR3 DNA follows: TGTGCCAGCAGCTTAGCGCTGGCGGGGACTCATAATGAGCAGTTCTTC.

This clone appeared a single time. The V gene is TRBV28, the J gene TRBJ1-5, with unresolved D. The CDR3 is 15 residues long. V lost 8 bases and J lost 0, with 14 bases in between. From germline, CDR1 is MDHEN and CDR2 SYDVKM. In DNA, the CDR3 is TGTGCCAGCGGCGGGCCCGGGAATAGCAATCAGCCCCAGCATTTT. Protein product: CASGGPGNSNQPQHF.

The chain combines TRBV25-1 with TRBJ2-7, with D maybe TRBD1 (6 bases). The CDR3 extends over 16 amino acids. CDR1 and CDR2 (germline): MGHDK, SYGVNS. V gave up 4 bases and J gave up 0 bases, with 16 bases separating them. Here the CDR3 DNA reads TGTGCCAGCAGTGCCAATCAGGGGCAGGCCTCCTACGAGCAGTACTTC. Protein product: CASSANQGQASYEQYF.